This TCR beta chain was captured by sequencing in a study of T cell changes during pregnancy in multiple sclerosis. Assay used: immunoSEQ multiplex PCR; TCRdb lists only in-frame clones, some missing. This sample has 65,000 to 70,000 clones; roughly 92% occur once, and the top ten carry 1.5% to 2.5%. From germline, CDR1 is SNHLY and CDR2 FYNNEI. Trimming shortened V by 2 bases and J by 2 bases, and 11 bases separated the two germline ends. The CDR3 has 15 residues. The sample consisted of peripheral blood, taken in the third trimester of pregnancy. The gene calls are TRBV2 and TRBJ2-3, with D tentatively TRBD2 (6 bases). The receptor was isolated from a female donor in good health, enrolled as a control in a pregnancy study. This chain's CDR3 is CASSESPGDTDTQYF. CDR3 DNA: TGTGCCAGCAGTGAATCGCCGGGGGACACAGATACGCAGTATTTT.